This TCR beta chain was sequenced in a study of blood T cell repertoires in COVID-19 (dated by TCRdb to about 2020). About the investigation overall: Samples covering the acute and convalescent phases of COVID-19 were provided by collaborators in the United States, Italy and Spain. The material from the prospective study consisted of cDNA or gDNA derived from T cells, B-cell-depleted T cells, or PBMCs. The dataset comprised deeply sampled blood TCRbeta repertoires from subjects exposed to, actively infected with, or recovered from COVID-19. The repertoires were made available in a free public database intended to serve as a resource for research on the immune response to SARS-CoV-2. Samples came from the ongoing ImmuneRACE study (first 160 participants) plus 1,254 subjects from 6 global collaborators. Sample metadata almost always included a de-identified subject ID, COVID-19 status, age in years and sex. Where available, HLA class I and class II types were taken from metadata supplied by the sample provider and were not determined by assay-based typing.

Of note for this clone: The target of this receptor is not known. No base-level quality is on record; no much larger clone is a single base apart.

Whole blood was collected in K2EDTA tubes by collaborating institutions according to the institutions' own protocols. For TCRbeta analysis, collaborators shipped samples as frozen whole blood, isolated PBMCs, or DNA extracted from either of those sample types. Overall study outcomes, separate from this receptor: The amount of clinical and demographic metadata varied by source and participant and was provided uncurated.

The germline V gene (reference sequence) supplies CDR1 SEHNR and CDR2 FQNEAQ. There are 15 amino acids in the CDR3, from cysteine to phenylalanine inclusive. Just CDR3 DNA is preserved here, 45 bases in frame from base 1. V is trimmed back by 4 bases and J by 0 bases, and the junction contains 3 bases that no gene match accounts for. TCRbeta CDR3 regions were amplified from genomic DNA using the immunoSEQ Assay, a bias-controlled multiplex PCR. From the authors' description of their analysis: The number of nucleated cells in each sample was estimated from the amplification of reference gene primers within the assay. To quantify the absolute abundance of each unique TCRbeta CDR3 rearrangement, sequence reads were collapsed and filtered. For each sample, productive Simpson clonality was calculated by taking the square root of Simpson's diversity index across productive rearrangements. As stored in TCRdb, this immuneACCESS dataset retains in-frame rearrangements with V and J assigned. A fraction of the clones does not appear; measured against another copy, unresolved V genes explain less than half of the discrepancy, and the remainder lacks a known reason. That table furnishes V, J and clone size, whereas the DNA furnished D and trimming. This sample is represented by 110,000 to 150,000 clones; 75% to 90% of them were singletons. The leading ten clones occupy approximately 40% of the sample.

The TCR sequence derives from a human donor in a cohort sampled during active COVID-19. Sequencing was performed on peripheral blood. The V and J segments used are TRBV7-9 and TRBJ2-1, and 7 junctional nucleotides match TRBD1. The DNA is as follows: TGTGCCAGCAGCTCACAGGGGAGCTCCTACAATGAGCAGTTCTTC. Translated, this gives CASSSQGSSYNEQFF.